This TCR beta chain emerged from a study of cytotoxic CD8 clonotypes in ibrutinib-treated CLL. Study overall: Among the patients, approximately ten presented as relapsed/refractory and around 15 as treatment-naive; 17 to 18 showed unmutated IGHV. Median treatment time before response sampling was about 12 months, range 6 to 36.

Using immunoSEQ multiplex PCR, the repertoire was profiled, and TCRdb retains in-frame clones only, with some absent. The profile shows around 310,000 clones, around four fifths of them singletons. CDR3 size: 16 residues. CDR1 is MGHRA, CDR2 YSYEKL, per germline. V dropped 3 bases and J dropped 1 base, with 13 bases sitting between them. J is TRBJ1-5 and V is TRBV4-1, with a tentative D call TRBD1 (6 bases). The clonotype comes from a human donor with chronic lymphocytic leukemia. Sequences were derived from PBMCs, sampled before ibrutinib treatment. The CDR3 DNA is TGCGCCAGCAGCCAGGAAAAAGGGGGGAGCAATCAGCCCCAGCATTTT. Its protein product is CASSQEKGGSNQPQHF.